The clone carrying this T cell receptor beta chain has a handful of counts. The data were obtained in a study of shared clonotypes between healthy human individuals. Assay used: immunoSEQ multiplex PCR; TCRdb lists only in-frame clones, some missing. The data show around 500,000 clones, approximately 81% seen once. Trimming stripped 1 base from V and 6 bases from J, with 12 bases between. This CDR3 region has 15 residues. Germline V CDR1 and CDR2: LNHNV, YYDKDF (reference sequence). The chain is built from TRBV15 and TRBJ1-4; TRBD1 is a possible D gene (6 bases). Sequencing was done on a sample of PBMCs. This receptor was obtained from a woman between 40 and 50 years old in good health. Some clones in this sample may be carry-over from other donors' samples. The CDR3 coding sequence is TGTGCCACCAGCAGAGGAGGGGGGGCCGATGAAAAACTGTTTTTT. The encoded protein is CATSRGGGADEKLFF.